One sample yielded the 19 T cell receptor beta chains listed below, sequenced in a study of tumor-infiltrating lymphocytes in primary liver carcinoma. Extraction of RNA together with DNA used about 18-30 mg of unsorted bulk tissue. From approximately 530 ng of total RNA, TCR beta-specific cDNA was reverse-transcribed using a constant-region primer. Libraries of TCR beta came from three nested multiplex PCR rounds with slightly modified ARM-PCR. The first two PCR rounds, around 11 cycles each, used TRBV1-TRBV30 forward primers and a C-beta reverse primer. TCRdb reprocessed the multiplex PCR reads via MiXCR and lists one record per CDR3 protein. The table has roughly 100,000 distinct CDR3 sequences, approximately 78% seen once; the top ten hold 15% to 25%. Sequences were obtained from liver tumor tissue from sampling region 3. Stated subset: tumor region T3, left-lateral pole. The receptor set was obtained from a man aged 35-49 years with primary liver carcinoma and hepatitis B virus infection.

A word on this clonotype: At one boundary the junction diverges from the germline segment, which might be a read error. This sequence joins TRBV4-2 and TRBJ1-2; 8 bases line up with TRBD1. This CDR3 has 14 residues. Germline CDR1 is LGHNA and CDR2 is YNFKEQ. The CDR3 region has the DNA TGTGCCAGCAGCCAAGATAGGACAGGGAATGGCCACACCTTC. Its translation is CASSQDRTGNGHTF.

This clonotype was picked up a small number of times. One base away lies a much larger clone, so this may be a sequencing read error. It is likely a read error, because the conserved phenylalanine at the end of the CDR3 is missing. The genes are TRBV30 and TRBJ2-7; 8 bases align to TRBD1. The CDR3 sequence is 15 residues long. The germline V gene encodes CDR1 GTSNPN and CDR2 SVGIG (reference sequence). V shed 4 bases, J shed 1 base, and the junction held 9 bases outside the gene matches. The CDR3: CAWIPKTGASYEQYL. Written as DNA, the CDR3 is TGTGCCTGGATTCCTAAGACAGGGGCGTCCTACGAGCAGTACCTC.

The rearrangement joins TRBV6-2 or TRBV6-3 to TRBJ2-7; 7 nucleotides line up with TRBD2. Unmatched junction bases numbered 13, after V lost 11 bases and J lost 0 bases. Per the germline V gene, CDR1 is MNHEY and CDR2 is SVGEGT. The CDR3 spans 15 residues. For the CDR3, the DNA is TGTGCCGGCACCCACGGCGGGAGCCTCTCCTACGAGCAGTACTTC. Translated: CAGTHGGSLSYEQYF.

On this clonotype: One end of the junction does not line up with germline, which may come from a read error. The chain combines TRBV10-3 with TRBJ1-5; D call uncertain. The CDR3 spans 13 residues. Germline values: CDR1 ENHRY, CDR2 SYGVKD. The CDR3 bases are TGTGCCACGACCGGGATAGACCAGGCACCCCAGCATTTC. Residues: CATTGIDQAPQHF.

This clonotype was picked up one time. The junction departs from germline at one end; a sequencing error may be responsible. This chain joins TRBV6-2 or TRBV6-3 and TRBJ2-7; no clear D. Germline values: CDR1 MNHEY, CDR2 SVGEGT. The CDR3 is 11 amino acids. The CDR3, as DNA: TGTGCCGAGTCGGCGCGCTACGAGCAGTATTTC. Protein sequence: CAESARYEQYF.

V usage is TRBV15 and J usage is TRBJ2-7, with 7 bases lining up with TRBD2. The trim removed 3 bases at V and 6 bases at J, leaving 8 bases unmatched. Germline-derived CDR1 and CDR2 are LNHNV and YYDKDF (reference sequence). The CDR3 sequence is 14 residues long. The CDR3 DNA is TGTGCCACCAGCAGTACTGCGGGAGAGGGCGAGCAGTACTTC. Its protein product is CATSSTAGEGEQYF.

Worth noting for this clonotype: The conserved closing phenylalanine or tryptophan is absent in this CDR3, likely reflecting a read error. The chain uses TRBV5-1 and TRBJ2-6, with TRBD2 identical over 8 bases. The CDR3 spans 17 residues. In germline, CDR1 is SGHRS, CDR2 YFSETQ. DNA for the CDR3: TGCACCAGCAGGCCCCGGGAGGGGAACTCTGGGGCCAACGTCCTGACTCTC. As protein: CTSRPREGNSGANVLTL.

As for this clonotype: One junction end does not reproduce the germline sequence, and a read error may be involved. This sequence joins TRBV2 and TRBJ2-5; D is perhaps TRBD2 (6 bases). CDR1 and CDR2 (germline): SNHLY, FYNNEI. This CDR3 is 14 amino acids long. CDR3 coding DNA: TGTGCCATCACGGGACTGGAACAGCAAGAGACCCACTACTTC. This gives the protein CAITGLEQQETHYF.

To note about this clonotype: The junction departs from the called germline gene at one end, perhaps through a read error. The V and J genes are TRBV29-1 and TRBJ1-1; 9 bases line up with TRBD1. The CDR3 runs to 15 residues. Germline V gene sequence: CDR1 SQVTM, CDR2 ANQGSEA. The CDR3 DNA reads TGCAGTGTTACAGGGGGCTGGGGGATGAACACTGAAGCTTTGTTT. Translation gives CSVTGGWGMNTEALF.

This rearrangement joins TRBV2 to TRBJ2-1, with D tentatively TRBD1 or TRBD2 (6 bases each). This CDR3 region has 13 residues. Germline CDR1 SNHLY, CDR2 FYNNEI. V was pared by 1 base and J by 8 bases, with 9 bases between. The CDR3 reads CASSEGRGDEQFF. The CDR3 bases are TGTGCCAGCAGTGAAGGTAGGGGGGATGAGCAGTTCTTC.

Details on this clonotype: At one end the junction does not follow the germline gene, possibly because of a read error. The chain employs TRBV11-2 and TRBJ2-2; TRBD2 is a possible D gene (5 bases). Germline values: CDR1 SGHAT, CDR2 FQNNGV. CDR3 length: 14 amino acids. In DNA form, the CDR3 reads TGTGCCAGCAGCACAGAGTCGAACACCGGGGAGCTCTTTTTT. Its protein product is CASSTESNTGELFF.

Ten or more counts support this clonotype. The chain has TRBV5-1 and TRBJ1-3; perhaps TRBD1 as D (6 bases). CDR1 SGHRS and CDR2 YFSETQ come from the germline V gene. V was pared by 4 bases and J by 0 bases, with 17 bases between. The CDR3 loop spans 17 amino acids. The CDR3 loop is CASSRGGDTASGNTIYF. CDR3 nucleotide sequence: TGCGCCAGCAGCCGGGGGGGGGACACCGCCTCTGGAAACACCATATATTTT. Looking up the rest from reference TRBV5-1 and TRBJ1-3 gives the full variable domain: KAGVTQTPRYLIKTRGQQVTLSCSPISGHRSVSWYQQTPGQGLQFLFEYFSETQRNKGNFPGRFSGRQFSNSRSEMNVSTLELGDSALYLCASSRGGDTASGNTIYFGEGSWLTVV.

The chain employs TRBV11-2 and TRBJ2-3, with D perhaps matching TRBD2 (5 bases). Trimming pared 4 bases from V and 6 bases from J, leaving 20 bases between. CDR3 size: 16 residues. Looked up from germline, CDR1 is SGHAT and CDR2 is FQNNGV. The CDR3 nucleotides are TGTGCCAGCAGCTCCCCGGGATTAGCTGGAATGGATACGCAGTATTTT. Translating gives CASSSPGLAGMDTQYF.

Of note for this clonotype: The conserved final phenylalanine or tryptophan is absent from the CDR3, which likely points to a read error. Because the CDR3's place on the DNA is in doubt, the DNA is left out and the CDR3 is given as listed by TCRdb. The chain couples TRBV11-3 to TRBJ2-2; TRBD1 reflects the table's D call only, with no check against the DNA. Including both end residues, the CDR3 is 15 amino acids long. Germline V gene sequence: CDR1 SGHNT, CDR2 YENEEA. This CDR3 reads CASSLATGGTGELLS.

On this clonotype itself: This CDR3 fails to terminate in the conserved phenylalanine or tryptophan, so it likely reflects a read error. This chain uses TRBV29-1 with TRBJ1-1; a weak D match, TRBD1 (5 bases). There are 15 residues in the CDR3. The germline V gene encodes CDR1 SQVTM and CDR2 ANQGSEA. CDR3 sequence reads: CSAGAGWGMNAEAFL. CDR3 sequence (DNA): TGCAGTGCCGGTGCAGGGTGGGGGATGAACGCTGAAGCTTTCCTT.

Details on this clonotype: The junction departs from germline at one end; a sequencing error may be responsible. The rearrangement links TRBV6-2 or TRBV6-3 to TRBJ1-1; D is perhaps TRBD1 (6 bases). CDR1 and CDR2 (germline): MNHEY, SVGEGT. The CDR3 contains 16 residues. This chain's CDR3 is CASSYRPYRVGTETFF. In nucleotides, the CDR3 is TGTGCCAGCAGTTACCGACCTTACAGGGTGGGGACTGAAACTTTCTTT.

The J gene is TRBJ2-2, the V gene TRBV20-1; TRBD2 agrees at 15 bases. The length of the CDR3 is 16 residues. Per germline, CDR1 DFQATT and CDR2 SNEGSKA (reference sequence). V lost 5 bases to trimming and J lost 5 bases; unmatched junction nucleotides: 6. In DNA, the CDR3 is TGCAGTGCTTGTGGACTAGCGGGAGGGGAAACCGGGGAGCTGTTTTTT. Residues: CSACGLAGGETGELFF.

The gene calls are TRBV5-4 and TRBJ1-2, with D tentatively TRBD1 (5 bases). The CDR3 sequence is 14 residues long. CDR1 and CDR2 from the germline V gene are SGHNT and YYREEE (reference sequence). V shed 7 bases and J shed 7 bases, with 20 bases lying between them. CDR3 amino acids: CASYSDISSSGYTF. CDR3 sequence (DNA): TGTGCCAGCTACTCGGACATTTCCTCTAGTGGCTACACCTTC.

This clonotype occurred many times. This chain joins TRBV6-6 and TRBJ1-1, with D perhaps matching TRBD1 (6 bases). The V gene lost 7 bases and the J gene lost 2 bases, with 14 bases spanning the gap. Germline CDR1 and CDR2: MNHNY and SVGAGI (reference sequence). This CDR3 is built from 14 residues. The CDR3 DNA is TGTGCCAGCACTCTACAGGGCCCTAACACTGAAGCTTTCTTT. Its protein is CASTLQGPNTEAFF.